The source of this T cell receptor beta chain is a study of cytomegalovirus exposure and HLA in healthy donors. Overall study results and limits: Researchers reported from a later analysis that most CMV-associated TCR beta chains appeared HLA-restricted. Later analysis identified a missense DCLRE1C variant that was linked to TCR beta V- and J-gene trimming. Later examination showed HLA-associated TCR beta chains had greater clonal expansion than equally common others. The records held CMV serostatus as the only immune exposure information.

For this clone: Its antigen is still unknown.

V lost 5 bases, J lost 9 bases, and 14 bases lay in between. This CDR3 contains 13 residues. CDR1 SGHVS and CDR2 FNYEAQ come from the germline V gene. PCR amplification relied on 60 Vbeta primers (plus 13 Jbeta primers). Libraries were prepared by immunoSEQ multiplex PCR; TCRdb keeps only in-frame clonotypes and omits some of them. The table shows fewer than 200,000 clones, with about 81% occurring only once. The chain combines TRBV7-6 with TRBJ2-1; D gene ambiguous. The receptor's source is a woman between 25 and 40 years old in good health and CMV-seronegative. Sequenced sample: PBMCs. The CDR3 reads CASSTSDYGEQFF. CDR3 nucleotides: TGTGCCAGCAGCACCTCTGATTACGGTGAGCAGTTCTTC.